Here is one T cell receptor beta chain with its context. Antigen unknown. An end of the junction differs from the germline gene, which may be a read error. The CDR3 is 16 residues long. Germline CDR1 reads SSHAT; CDR2 reads FNYEAQ (reference sequence). A quantity of roughly 0.5 to 1 ug RNA underwent reverse transcription using random hexamers. Amplification of TCR beta CDR3 by immunoSEQ multiplex PCR spanned 54 Vbeta and 13 Jbeta. MiXCR, run by TCRdb on the immunoSEQ multiplex PCR reads, gives a single entry per CDR3 protein. This table holds about 190,000 distinct CDR3 sequences, about 95% found once. The data derive from a study of CD8 T cells in Susac syndrome. Study outcomes and limitations: About 16 Susac-specific public clones were found in total CD8+ repertoires and roughly 5 in CD8+ TEMRA repertoires. Clonal expansion involving Susac CD8+ cells peaked in TEMRA cells and active patients.

Patients with Susac syndrome met diagnostic criteria that were recently defined for definite or probable disease. Sequencing used CD8+ T cells from PBMCs. V gene TRBV7-7 combines with J gene TRBJ2-1; 10 bases line up with TRBD2. This sequence was found in a human donor with Susac syndrome. The CDR3 bases are TGTGCTAGCAGCGCCATCTCTAGCGGGGGCAACAATGAGCAGTTCTTC. Amino acid sequence: CASSAISSGGNNEQFF.